The 30 T cell receptor beta chains presented below share a single source sample, sequenced in a study of CD8 T cells in ankylosing spondylitis. TCRdb reprocessed the 5' RACE reads via MiXCR and lists one record per CDR3 protein. Of some 400,000 distinct CDR3 sequences listed, approximately 20% are singletons. Their cognate antigens are unknown. Study-level findings and limits: A TCR beta motif of 7 to 9 highly homologous variants seemed to mark ankylosing spondylitis blood.

Source material: blood, either unsorted or a sorted T cell fraction (not recorded which). These receptors were taken from a male donor with ankylosing spondylitis.

This chain joins TRBV7-9 and TRBJ2-7, with D maybe TRBD1 (6 bases). The CDR3 runs 13 residues. The germline gives CDR1 SEHNR, CDR2 FQNEAQ (reference sequence). V was clipped by 4 bases and J by 6 bases, with 13 bases between them. The CDR3 loop is CASSWDTSGEQYF. DNA for the CDR3: TGTGCCAGCAGCTGGGACACCTCGGGCGAGCAGTACTTC. Together with reference TRBV7-9 and TRBJ2-7, the CDR3 gives the full variable domain: DTGVSQNPRHKITKRGQNVTFRCDPISEHNRLYWYRQTLGQGPEFLTYFQNEAQLEKSRLLSDRFSAERPKGSFSTLEIQRTEQGDSAMYLCASSWDTSGEQYFGPGTRLTVT.

The chain joins TRBV10-3 to TRBJ2-7; TRBD2 agrees at 13 bases. The germline CDR1 and CDR2 sequences are ENHRY and SYGVKD. V dropped 3 bases and J dropped 6; count of bases not matched to a gene: 11. This CDR3 has 17 amino acids. For the CDR3, the DNA is TGTGCCATCAGTGAACTAGCGGGAGGGCCGAGCGAGGGCGAGCAGTACTTC. Protein sequence: CAISELAGGPSEGEQYF.

The gene calls are TRBV7-3 and TRBJ2-3, with D perhaps assigned TRBD1 or TRBD2 (5 bases each). Deletions cut 4 bases from V and 7 bases from J, with 18 bases between. The germline V gene has CDR1 SGHTA and CDR2 FQGTGA. The CDR3 length is 15 residues. The CDR3 region is CASSSRRAEGHTQYF. Here the CDR3 DNA reads TGTGCCAGCAGCTCGCGCCGGGCCGAGGGGCATACGCAGTATTTT.

This clonotype was detected only a few times. This chain links TRBV28 with TRBJ1-1, with TRBD1 identical over 7 bases. With 5 bases clipped from V and 6 bases from J, the junction kept 9 bases outside the gene matches. The germline CDR1 and CDR2 sequences are MDHEN and SYDVKM. CDR3 length equals 14 residues. CDR3 residues: CASSLRHRGSEAFF. Here the CDR3 DNA reads TGTGCCAGCAGTCTCCGACACAGGGGATCTGAAGCTTTCTTT.

This clonotype showed up just a few times. The chain recombines TRBV28 with TRBJ2-2; TRBD1 agrees at 7 bases. The length of the CDR3 is 15 residues. Trimming cost V 4 bases and J 0 bases; bases outside gene matches: 2. Germline assignment: CDR1 MDHEN and CDR2 SYDVKM. Written as DNA, the CDR3 is TGTGCCAGCAGTTGGGACAGCCCGAACACCGGGGAGCTGTTTTTT. Protein product: CASSWDSPNTGELFF.

A remark on this clonotype: The germline gene is not matched at one end of the junction; a read error may be the cause. J is TRBJ2-1 and V is TRBV4-3; D gene ambiguous. The germline CDR1 and CDR2 sequences are LGHNA and YSLEER. This CDR3 is 14 amino acids long. The CDR3 DNA reads TGCGCCAGCAGCCAGGGCTTCTCCCACAATGAGCAGTTCTTC. Translated, it gives CASSQGFSHNEQFF.

Many counts were recorded for this clonotype. The genes are TRBV20-1 and TRBJ1-6; 9 nucleotides agree with TRBD1. The CDR3 length is 14 residues. Losses at the gene ends were 3 bases for V and 7 bases for J; bases not matched to a gene: 4. The germline gives CDR1 DFQATT, CDR2 SNEGSKA (reference sequence). Here the CDR3 reads CSARTGTGNSPLHF. In nucleotides, the CDR3 is TGCAGTGCTAGGACCGGGACAGGGAATTCACCCCTCCACTTT.

The V gene is TRBV29-1, the J gene TRBJ2-1, with 13 bases matching TRBD2. With V trimmed by 3 bases and J by 10 bases, 9 bases remained unmatched. Germline V gives CDR1 SQVTM, CDR2 ANQGSEA. The CDR3 runs to 15 residues. CDR3 amino acids: CSVEPGLAGQGEQFF. Written as DNA, the CDR3 is TGCAGCGTTGAGCCGGGACTAGCGGGGCAAGGAGAGCAGTTCTTC.

This clonotype was seen many times. The chain combines TRBV29-1 with TRBJ1-5, with 7 bases aligning to TRBD1. This CDR3 comprises 13 residues. The ends lost 6 bases at V and 5 bases at J; junction bases unmatched: 7. In germline, CDR1 is SQVTM, CDR2 ANQGSEA. Written as DNA, the CDR3 is TGCAGCGTGCGTGACAGGGACGATCAGCCCCAGCATTTT. Its protein product is CSVRDRDDQPQHF.

The chain combines TRBV7-8 with TRBJ1-4, with unresolved D. The CDR3 loop spans 16 amino acids. In germline, CDR1 is SGHVS, CDR2 FQNEAQ. V lost 8 bases and J lost 0, with 16 bases in between. CDR3 sequence reads: CASARITTTTNEKLFF. The CDR3, as DNA: TGTGCCAGCGCCCGGATTACAACCACAACTAATGAAAAACTGTTTTTT.

The table lists this clonotype with a few counts. This rearrangement joins TRBV27 to TRBJ2-3; 12 bases are a match to TRBD2. The CDR3 loop spans 18 amino acids. Germline trimming cut 7 bases from V and 0 bases from J; bases unmatched to any gene: 11. CDR1 is MNHEY, CDR2 SMNVEV, per germline (reference sequence). DNA for the CDR3: TGTGCCAGCACCAGCCGGGGACTAGCGGGTTCTAGCACAGATACGCAGTATTTT. Translating gives CASTSRGLAGSSTDTQYF.

CDR3 protein: CATSDYPGPKGNEQFF. In DNA form, the CDR3 reads TGTGCCACCAGTGATTATCCGGGACCGAAGGGCAATGAGCAGTTCTTC. The rearrangement links TRBV24-1 to TRBJ2-1, with D possibly called TRBD1 or TRBD2 (5 bases each). Germline V gene sequence: CDR1 KGHDR, CDR2 SFDVKD. Trimming stripped 2 bases from V and 6 bases from J, with 16 bases between. The CDR3 runs to 16 residues.

V is TRBV18 and J is TRBJ2-3; TRBD1 matches at 8 bases. The V gene's germline CDR1 is KGHSH and CDR2 LQKENI. V gave up 3 bases and J gave up 7 bases; unmatched junction bases: 9. The CDR3 length is 15 residues. CDR3 bases: TGTGCCAGCTCACCGGTCTACAGGGGGTCAAATACGCAGTATTTT. Its translation: CASSPVYRGSNTQYF. The whole variable domain, remainder taken from reference TRBV18 and TRBJ2-3, is NAGVMQNPRHLVRRRGQEARLRCSPMKGHSHVYWYRQLPEEGLKFMVYLQKENIIDESGMPKERFSAEFPKEGPSILRIQQVVRGDSAAYFCASSPVYRGSNTQYFGPGTRLTVL.

The table lists this clonotype with a few counts. This sequence joins TRBV5-1 and TRBJ2-3; no clear D gene. Trimming took 0 bases from V and 2 from J, leaving 13 bases between them. The germline V gene encodes CDR1 SGHRS and CDR2 YFSETQ. The CDR3 is 16 amino acids. CDR3 amino acids: CASSLASGPITDTQYF. CDR3 DNA: TGCGCCAGCAGCTTGGCTTCAGGCCCAATCACAGATACGCAGTATTTT. The full variable domain, with the rest looked up from reference TRBV5-1 and TRBJ2-3, is KAGVTQTPRYLIKTRGQQVTLSCSPISGHRSVSWYQQTPGQGLQFLFEYFSETQRNKGNFPGRFSGRQFSNSRSEMNVSTLELGDSALYLCASSLASGPITDTQYFGPGTRLTVL.

This chain connects TRBV20-1 to TRBJ1-6, with no clear D. V dropped 6 bases and J dropped 9 bases, with 21 bases sitting between them. Germline CDR1 DFQATT, CDR2 SNEGSKA (reference sequence). This CDR3 has 15 amino acids. This chain's CDR3 is CSAMKLRAWGSPLHF. The CDR3 DNA reads as TGCAGTGCAATGAAGTTGCGGGCTTGGGGTTCACCCCTCCACTTT.

The chain carries TRBV28 and TRBJ1-2; unclear D gene. CDR1 is MDHEN and CDR2 is SYDVKM in the germline V gene. Trimming pared 10 bases from V and 2 bases from J, leaving 17 bases between. The CDR3 covers 14 residues. The CDR3 loop is CATPSHSSNYGYTF. In DNA form, the CDR3 reads TGTGCCACCCCGTCGCACAGTTCCAACTATGGCTACACCTTC.

The chain recombines TRBV6-1 with TRBJ2-7; 12 nucleotides line up with TRBD2. Trimming cost V 8 bases and J 3 bases; bases outside gene matches: 8. The CDR3 covers 15 residues. Germline V lookup: CDR1 MNHNS, CDR2 SASEGT. CDR3 protein: CASSAGLAGIYEQYF. The CDR3 nucleotides are TGTGCCAGCTCGGCCGGACTAGCGGGAATCTACGAGCAGTACTTC.

The CDR3 sequence is CSAGQGTYNEQFF. CDR3 nucleotides: TGCAGTGCTGGACAGGGGACCTACAATGAGCAGTTCTTC. The V and J genes are TRBV20-1 and TRBJ2-1, with 9 nucleotides matching TRBD1. The germline V gene has CDR1 DFQATT and CDR2 SNEGSKA (reference sequence). This CDR3 is built from 13 residues. J lost 2 bases, V lost 5 bases, and 1 base had no gene match.

The sample holds a few counts of this clonotype. The chain combines TRBV7-9 with TRBJ2-1; TRBD1 aligns across 10 bases. Germline lookup yields CDR1 SEHNR and CDR2 FQNEAQ (reference sequence). With 3 bases clipped from V and 5 bases from J, the junction kept 7 bases outside the gene matches. The CDR3 has 16 amino acids. The CDR3 DNA follows: TGTGCCAGCAGCTTGGCGACAGGGGGCATCGACAATGAGCAGTTCTTC. Translated, it gives CASSLATGGIDNEQFF. The whole variable domain, filled in from reference TRBV7-9 and TRBJ2-1, reads DTGVSQNPRHKITKRGQNVTFRCDPISEHNRLYWYRQTLGQGPEFLTYFQNEAQLEKSRLLSDRFSAERPKGSFSTLEIQRTEQGDSAMYLCASSLATGGIDNEQFFGPGTRLTVL.

This chain joins TRBV5-1 and TRBJ2-1; TRBD1 agrees at 8 bases. The junction had 7 bases not matched to a gene; V was cut back by 0 bases and J by 8 bases. Per germline, CDR1 SGHRS and CDR2 YFSETQ. This CDR3 comprises 15 residues. For the CDR3, the DNA is TGCGCCAGCAGCTTGGTAGGACAGGGTCCCGATGAGCAGTTCTTC. Residues: CASSLVGQGPDEQFF.

There are a few counts of this clonotype. The V and J genes are TRBV19 and TRBJ2-1; TRBD2 matches 8 bases. This CDR3 is built from 17 residues. Germline V gene lookup returns CDR1 LNHDA and CDR2 SQIVND (reference sequence). V shed 2 bases and J 4 bases; nucleotides not matched to a gene: 10. The CDR3 DNA follows: TGTGCCAGTAGTATAATTAGCGGGACCGCCCCTTACAATGAGCAGTTCTTC. Amino acids: CASSIISGTAPYNEQFF.

This clonotype showed up just a few times. The chain is built from TRBV12-3 or TRBV12-4 and TRBJ1-1; perhaps TRBD1 as D (6 bases). V was shortened by 6 bases and J by 4 bases, with 15 bases between the two germline ends. The CDR3 has 14 amino acids. The CDR3 region is CASSSRTEATEAFF. The CDR3 DNA is TGTGCCAGCAGCTCACGGACAGAGGCCACTGAAGCTTTCTTT.

This clonotype was picked up many times. The chain employs TRBV29-1 and TRBJ2-1, with D unclear. CDR3 length equals 13 residues. Looked up from germline, CDR1 is SQVTM and CDR2 is ANQGSEA. V shed 1 base and J shed 9 bases, with 13 bases lying between them. This chain's CDR3 is CSVEGVIPPEQFF. DNA for the CDR3: TGCAGCGTTGAAGGGGTCATTCCTCCTGAGCAGTTCTTC.

This clonotype was found once. The chain combines TRBV5-6 with TRBJ2-2; 8 nucleotides line up with TRBD2. Per the germline V gene, CDR1 is SGHDT and CDR2 is YYEEEE. Germline trimming cut 4 bases from V and 2 bases from J; bases unmatched to any gene: 13. CDR3 length: 18 residues. CDR3 sequence: CASSRDPREAANTGELFF. In DNA, the CDR3 is TGTGCCAGCAGCCGGGACCCGCGGGAGGCCGCCAACACCGGGGAGCTGTTTTTT.

This clonotype was picked up a small number of times. The chain links TRBV12-3 or TRBV12-4 to TRBJ2-7; TRBD2 is a possible D gene (6 bases). Trimming removed 6 bases from V and 4 bases from J, with 19 bases in between. This CDR3 contains 15 residues. Here the CDR3 reads CASSSGDTSRYEQYF. The CDR3 region has the DNA TGTGCCAGCAGCTCGGGAGACACGTCAAGGTACGAGCAGTACTTC.

V and J are TRBV5-1 and TRBJ2-5, with D uncertain. The CDR3 totals 14 residues. Trimming pared 0 bases from V and 4 bases from J, leaving 10 bases between. Germline CDR1 reads SGHRS; CDR2 reads YFSETQ. This chain's CDR3 is CASSLEQRGETQYF. The CDR3 DNA reads as TGCGCCAGCAGCTTGGAACAGCGCGGAGAGACCCAGTACTTC.

V usage is TRBV20-1 and J usage is TRBJ2-5; 8 nucleotides line up with TRBD1. V dropped 3 bases and J dropped 0; count of bases not matched to a gene: 9. Germline CDR1 is DFQATT and CDR2 is SNEGSKA (reference sequence). The CDR3 contains 16 residues. CDR3 in DNA: TGCAGTGCTAGCGACAGGGGCTCCTCGTACCAAGAGACCCAGTACTTC. Translated: CSASDRGSSYQETQYF.

This clonotype was recorded a few times. The chain combines TRBV27 with TRBJ2-7, with TRBD2 matching over 7 bases. The V gene end was trimmed by 7 bases and the J gene end by 6 bases; junction bases not matched to a gene: 12. The CDR3 is 14 amino acids. Germline CDR1 and CDR2: MNHEY and SMNVEV (reference sequence). DNA of the CDR3: TGTGCCAGCAAGGGGACTACCATGGGAATCGAGCAGTACTTC. It specifies CASKGTTMGIEQYF.

This clonotype showed up just a few times. CDR3 in amino acids: CASSMPRTGVSYNEQFF. CDR3 nucleotide sequence: TGTGCCAGTAGTATGCCCCGGACAGGGGTCTCCTACAATGAGCAGTTCTTC. The chain uses TRBV19 and TRBJ2-1; 9 positions match TRBD1. Germline trimming cut 3 bases from V and 0 bases from J; bases unmatched to any gene: 6. The germline V gene has CDR1 LNHDA and CDR2 SQIVND (reference sequence). The CDR3 is made up of 17 amino acids. The whole variable domain, filled in from reference TRBV19 and TRBJ2-1, reads DGGITQSPKYLFRKEGQNVTLSCEQNLNHDAMYWYRQDPGQGLRLIYYSQIVNDFQKGDIAEGYSVSREKKESFPLTVTSAQKNPTAFYLCASSMPRTGVSYNEQFFGPGTRLTVL.

This clonotype was detected a few times. This chain joins TRBV20-1 and TRBJ2-3, with 9 nucleotides matching TRBD2. The length of the CDR3 is 17 residues. Germline CDR1 is DFQATT and CDR2 is SNEGSKA (reference sequence). Trimming at V came to 3 bases and at J to 4 bases, leaving 14 bases not matched to a gene. The CDR3 loop is CSARVAGERSSPDTQYF. The CDR3 DNA is TGCAGTGCTAGGGTAGCGGGAGAAAGATCGTCCCCAGATACGCAGTATTTT.